This T cell receptor (beta chain) was captured by sequencing in a study of blood T cell repertoires in COVID-19. About the study: From the United States, Italy and Spain came samples of acute and convalescent COVID-19.

This clone came up a few times. The CDR3 loop spans 19 amino acids. V was trimmed by 5 bases and J by 0 bases, leaving 20 bases between them. The V gene's germline CDR1 is SGHTA and CDR2 FQGNSA. Generated by immunoSEQ multiplex PCR, the TCRdb table keeps only in-frame clones and is missing some. The data contain a few hundred thousand clones, around 87% of them singletons. The receptor comes from a woman between 45 and 65 years old who had recovered from COVID-19. The material sequenced was peripheral blood. The chain combines TRBV7-2 with TRBJ1-6, with D perhaps matching TRBD1 (5 bases). The CDR3 loop reads CASSRSSTEVSSYNSPLHF. The CDR3 nucleotides are TGTGCCAGCAGCCGTTCGTCGACAGAGGTTAGCTCCTATAATTCACCCCTCCACTTT.